The rows below give T cell receptor beta chains drawn from one sample of a study of post-analysis software for immune sequencing data. One entry per CDR3 protein, called by TCRdb with MiXCR from the PCR reads. The table lists around 770,000 distinct CDR3 sequences, roughly 46% of them singletons. Sequenced input: blood. These receptors were obtained from a girl aged 10 to 17 with multiple sclerosis. The CDR3 runs from the conserved cysteine through the conserved F or W.

v_call	j_call	cdr3_aa
TRBV20-1	TRBJ1-1	CSAKGQLNTEAFF
TRBV29-1	TRBJ2-1	CSVEPGRMGNEQFF
TRBV20-1	TRBJ1-1	CSARAPGSMNTEAFF
TRBV24-1	TRBJ2-4	CATSDTTGKYF
TRBV9	TRBJ2-3	CASSVGLANTDTQYF
TRBV2	TRBJ2-1	CASSELAGRNEQFF
TRBV12-3/TRBV12-4	TRBJ1-6	CASSSRQGPNSPLHF
TRBV12-3/TRBV12-4	TRBJ2-3	CASSPQGGLLADTQYF
TRBV20-1	TRBJ2-7	CSARAGTSPYEQYF
TRBV10-3	TRBJ1-5	CAISDGAEGQPQHF
TRBV29-1	TRBJ2-4	CSALGQKNIQYF
TRBV29-1	TRBJ2-3	CSVVPGTGGFGTVRDTQYF
TRBV20-1	TRBJ1-2	CSARGNDGYTF
TRBV6-2/TRBV6-3	TRBJ2-7	CASSSYGTAESNSYEQYF
TRBV2	TRBJ2-1	CASSGTSGRARTYNEQFF
TRBV20-1	TRBJ2-5	CSALGTVQETQYF
TRBV7-9	TRBJ1-5	CASSLGLEGNQPQHF
TRBV7-3	TRBJ2-3	CASSSRLGGTDTQYF
TRBV28	TRBJ2-1	CASRGLAGVSRGNEQFF
TRBV24-1	TRBJ2-1	CATSALEAGTYNEQFF
TRBV12-3/TRBV12-4	TRBJ2-1	CASSPYRGNEQFF
TRBV28	NA	CASSASADGAYEQYF
TRBV4-3	TRBJ2-2	CASSLEGLADAKTGELFF
TRBV20-1	TRBJ2-1	CSARAEGQFF
TRBV5-1	TRBJ1-2	CASSLAGRDGYGYTF
TRBV20-1	TRBJ1-5	CSAIPGQDPGEQPQHF
TRBV20-1	TRBJ1-2	CSATMDRGDYGYTF
TRBV20-1	TRBJ2-5	CSAREYTTSQETQYF
TRBV5-5	TRBJ1-4	CASSLGGGKLFF
TRBV7-3	TRBJ2-1	CASSLSTSTYNEQFF
TRBV9	TRBJ1-1	CASSASGAGDTEAFF
TRBV6-1	TRBJ2-3	CASRQGARTDTQYF
TRBV4-1	TRBJ2-1	CASSRDVLAGGQSSYNEQFF
TRBV15	TRBJ2-1	CATSRDYAGTYNEQFF
TRBV20-1	TRBJ2-1	CSARAGTSGRGQFF
TRBV29-1	TRBJ2-3	CSVKPGPAQYF
TRBV12-3/TRBV12-4	TRBJ2-3	CASSDAGRLVELDTQYF
TRBV14	TRBJ2-1	CASSQVRGYNEQFF
TRBV6-1	TRBJ2-4	CASSDRTGNIQYF
TRBV6-5	TRBJ2-1	CASSSLDVYNEQFF
TRBV6-5	TRBJ1-1	CASSPTRVNTEAFF
TRBV6-6	TRBJ1-4	CASSYPNPTNEKRFF